Following are 2 T cell receptor beta chains from one sample sequenced in a study of blood T cell repertoires in COVID-19. This table comes from immunoSEQ multiplex PCR, and its TCRdb copy is limited to in-frame clones, with some not included. The sample has hundreds of thousands of clones; around four fifths are singletons. Sequencing used peripheral blood. These receptors were obtained from a woman aged 40 to 50 with active or convalescent COVID-19.

The rearrangement joins TRBV21-1 to TRBJ1-3. TRBV21-1 is reported as a pseudogene. This CDR3 comprises 12 residues. The CDR3 DNA follows: TGTGCCAGCAGCAACGGAGGACGCACCATATATTTT. Its protein is CASSNGGRTIYF.

The rearrangement links TRBV7-8 to TRBJ1-2; D gene uncertain. The CDR3 loop spans 13 amino acids. V lost 3 bases to trimming and J lost 7 bases, with 12 bases between them. CDR1 is SGHVS, CDR2 FQNEAQ, per germline. The CDR3 is CASSFPQNRGYTF. In DNA, the CDR3 is TGTGCCAGCAGCTTTCCGCAGAATCGTGGCTACACCTTC.